This T cell receptor beta chain is from a study of blood T cell repertoires in COVID-19. Study summary: COVID-19 samples collected from the United States, Italy and Spain covered acute and convalescent phases. The cDNA or gDNA used as material had been derived from T cells, B-cell-depleted T cells, or PBMCs.

Authors' analysis steps: Scientists estimated how many nucleated cells there were by amplifying reference gene primers. Here immunoSEQ multiplex PCR was the method, and the copy in TCRdb shows in-frame clones only, minus some. Clone size and V and J calls were adopted from that table, with D and trimming inferred from the DNA. The sample contains 120,000 or so clones, around nine tenths of which appear only once. With 2 bases clipped from V and 2 bases from J, the junction kept 1 base outside the gene matches. CDR3 length: 14 residues. The germline V gene encodes CDR1 LNHDA and CDR2 SQIVND (reference sequence).

The chain is built from TRBV19 and TRBJ2-5; 8 nucleotides match TRBD1. This receptor was identified in a woman aged 45-60 years with acute or convalescent COVID-19. Sequencing was done on a sample of peripheral blood. CDR3 in amino acids: CASSIRDRQETQYF. CDR3 DNA: TGTGCCAGTAGTATAAGGGACAGGCAAGAGACCCAGTACTTC.